This T cell receptor (beta chain) was found in a study of T cell responses to AZD1222 COVID-19 vaccine. Study-level results: Baseline antibody screening turned up just a handful of seropositive AZD1222 recipients.

Germline CDR1 reads LNHDA; CDR2 reads SQIVND (reference sequence). Trimming pared 2 bases from V and 2 bases from J, leaving 12 bases between. This CDR3 region has 15 residues. TCRdb keeps only in-frame clones here, not all; method: immunoSEQ multiplex PCR. The sample contains 90,000 to 150,000 clones, approximately 87% of which appear only once. This clone was seen just once. The antigen remains undetermined. Sequences were derived from peripheral blood, sampled on day 0 of AZD1222 vaccination. This clonotype originated in an adult in good health. V and J are TRBV19 and TRBJ1-2; no firm D call. CDR3 DNA sequence: TGTGCCAGTAGTATACGGGGAGGCGGCAACTATGGCTACACCTTC. It codes for CASSIRGGGNYGYTF.